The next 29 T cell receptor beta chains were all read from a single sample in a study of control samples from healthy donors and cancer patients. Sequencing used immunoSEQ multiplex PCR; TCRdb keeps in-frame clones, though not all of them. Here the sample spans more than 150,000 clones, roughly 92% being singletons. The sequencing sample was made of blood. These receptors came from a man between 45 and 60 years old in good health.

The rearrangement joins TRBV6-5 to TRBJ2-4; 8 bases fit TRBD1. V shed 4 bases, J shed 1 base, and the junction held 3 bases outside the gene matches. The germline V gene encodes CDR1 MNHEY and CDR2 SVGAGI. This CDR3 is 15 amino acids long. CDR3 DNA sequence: TGTGCCAGCAGTTCCCAGGGGGCGGCCAAAAACATTCAGTACTTC. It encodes CASSSQGAAKNIQYF.

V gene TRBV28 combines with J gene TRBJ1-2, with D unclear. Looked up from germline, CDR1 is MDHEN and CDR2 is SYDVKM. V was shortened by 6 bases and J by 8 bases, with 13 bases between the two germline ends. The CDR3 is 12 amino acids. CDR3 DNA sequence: TGTGCCAGCAGACTGGTCACATCGGGCTACACCTTC. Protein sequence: CASRLVTSGYTF.

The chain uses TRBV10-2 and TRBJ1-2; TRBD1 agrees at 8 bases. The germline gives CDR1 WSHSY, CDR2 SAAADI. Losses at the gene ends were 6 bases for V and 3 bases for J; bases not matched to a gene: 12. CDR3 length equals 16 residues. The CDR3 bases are TGCGCCAGCAGAGGAGGTGGACAGGGAGGAGACTATGGCTACACCTTC. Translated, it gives CASRGGGQGGDYGYTF.

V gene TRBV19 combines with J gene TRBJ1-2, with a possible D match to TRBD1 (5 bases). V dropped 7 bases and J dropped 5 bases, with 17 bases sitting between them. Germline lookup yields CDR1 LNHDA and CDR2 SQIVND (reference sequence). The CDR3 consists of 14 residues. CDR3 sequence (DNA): TGTGCCAGTAAAGAGAGGCAGGGTCGGTATGGCTACACCTTC. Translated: CASKERQGRYGYTF.

The CDR3 region has the DNA TGTGCCAGCAGTCGACTAGCGGGACCTCAAGAGACCCAGTACTTC. It is translated as CASSRLAGPQETQYF. The genes are TRBV6-4 and TRBJ2-5; TRBD2 matches at 11 bases. The length of the CDR3 is 15 residues. V shed 5 bases, J shed 2 bases, and the junction held 4 bases outside the gene matches. CDR1 MRHNA and CDR2 SNTAGT come from the germline V gene.

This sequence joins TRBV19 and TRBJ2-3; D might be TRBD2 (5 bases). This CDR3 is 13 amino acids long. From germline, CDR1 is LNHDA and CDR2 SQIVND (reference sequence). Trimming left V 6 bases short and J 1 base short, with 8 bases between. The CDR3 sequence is CASRGVGTDTQYF. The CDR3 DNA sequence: TGTGCCAGTAGGGGAGTGGGCACAGATACGCAGTATTTT. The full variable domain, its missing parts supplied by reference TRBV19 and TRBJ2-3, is DGGITQSPKYLFRKEGQNVTLSCEQNLNHDAMYWYRQDPGQGLRLIYYSQIVNDFQKGDIAEGYSVSREKKESFPLTVTSAQKNPTAFYLCASRGVGTDTQYFGPGTRLTVL.

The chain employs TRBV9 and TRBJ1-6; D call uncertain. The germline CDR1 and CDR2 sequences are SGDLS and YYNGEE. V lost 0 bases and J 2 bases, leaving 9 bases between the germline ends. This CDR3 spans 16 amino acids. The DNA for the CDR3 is TGTGCCAGCAGCGTAGGCGAGCGAACCTATAATTCACCCCTCCACTTT. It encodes CASSVGERTYNSPLHF.

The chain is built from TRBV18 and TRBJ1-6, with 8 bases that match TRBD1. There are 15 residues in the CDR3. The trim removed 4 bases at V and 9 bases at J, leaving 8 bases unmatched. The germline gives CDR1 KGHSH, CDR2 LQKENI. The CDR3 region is CASSLDRGPGSPLHF. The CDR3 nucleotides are TGTGCCAGCTCACTCGACAGGGGACCGGGTTCACCCCTCCACTTT.

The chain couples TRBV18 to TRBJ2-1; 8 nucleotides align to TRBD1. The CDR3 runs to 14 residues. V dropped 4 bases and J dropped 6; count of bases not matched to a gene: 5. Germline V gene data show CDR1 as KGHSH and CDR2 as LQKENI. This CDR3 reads CASSQGTGRNEQFF. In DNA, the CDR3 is TGTGCCAGCTCACAGGGGACAGGACGCAATGAGCAGTTCTTC.

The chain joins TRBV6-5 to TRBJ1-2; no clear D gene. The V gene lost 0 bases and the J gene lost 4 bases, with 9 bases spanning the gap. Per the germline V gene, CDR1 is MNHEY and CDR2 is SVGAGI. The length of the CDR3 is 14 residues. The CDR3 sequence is CASSYSSLGYGYTF. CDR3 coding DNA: TGTGCCAGCAGTTACTCGAGCTTGGGCTATGGCTACACCTTC.

This CDR3 is CASSSEGTGELFF. CDR3 bases: TGTGCCAGCAGCTCCGAGGGGACCGGGGAGCTGTTTTTT. This chain connects TRBV6-2 or TRBV6-3 to TRBJ2-2; D possibly uses TRBD1 or TRBD2 (5 bases each). Germline V lookup: CDR1 MNHEY, CDR2 SVGEGT. There are 13 residues in the CDR3. V lost 6 bases and J 5 bases, leaving 10 bases between the germline ends.

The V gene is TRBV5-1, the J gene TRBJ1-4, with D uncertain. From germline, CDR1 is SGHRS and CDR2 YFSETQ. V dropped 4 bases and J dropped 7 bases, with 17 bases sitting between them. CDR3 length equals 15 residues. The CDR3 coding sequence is TGCGCCAGCAGCCCGAACCGGACCGTAATTGAAAAACTGTTTTTT. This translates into CASSPNRTVIEKLFF.

In nucleotides, the CDR3 is TGTGCCAGCAGCCAGTCGGGCGCGAGCTCTGGAAACACCATATATTTT. This translates into CASSQSGASSGNTIYF. This chain connects TRBV7-9 to TRBJ1-3, with D uncertain. In germline, CDR1 is SEHNR, CDR2 FQNEAQ (reference sequence). The CDR3 sequence is 16 residues long. V dropped 5 bases and J dropped 0 bases, with 14 bases sitting between them. Based on the CDR3 plus reference TRBV7-9 and TRBJ1-3, the full variable domain is DTGVSQNPRHKITKRGQNVTFRCDPISEHNRLYWYRQTLGQGPEFLTYFQNEAQLEKSRLLSDRFSAERPKGSFSTLEIQRTEQGDSAMYLCASSQSGASSGNTIYFGEGSWLTVV.

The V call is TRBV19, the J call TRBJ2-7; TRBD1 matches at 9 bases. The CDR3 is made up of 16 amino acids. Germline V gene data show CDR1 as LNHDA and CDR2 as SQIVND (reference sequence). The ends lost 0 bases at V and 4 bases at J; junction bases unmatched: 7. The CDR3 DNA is TGTGCCAGTAGTATAGATGCCGGGACAGGGTCTTACGAGCAGTACTTC. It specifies CASSIDAGTGSYEQYF. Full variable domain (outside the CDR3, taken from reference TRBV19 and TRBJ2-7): DGGITQSPKYLFRKEGQNVTLSCEQNLNHDAMYWYRQDPGQGLRLIYYSQIVNDFQKGDIAEGYSVSREKKESFPLTVTSAQKNPTAFYLCASSIDAGTGSYEQYFGPGTRLTVT.

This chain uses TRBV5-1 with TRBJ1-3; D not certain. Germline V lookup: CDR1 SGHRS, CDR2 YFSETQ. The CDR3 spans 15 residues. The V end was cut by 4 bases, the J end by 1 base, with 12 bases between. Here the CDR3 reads CASSRRAGSGNTIYF. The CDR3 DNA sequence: TGCGCCAGCAGCAGGAGGGCAGGATCTGGAAACACCATATATTTT.

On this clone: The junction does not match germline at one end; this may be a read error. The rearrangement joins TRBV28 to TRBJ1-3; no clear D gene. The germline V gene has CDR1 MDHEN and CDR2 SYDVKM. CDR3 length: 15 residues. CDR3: CASTLSIRTGNTIYF. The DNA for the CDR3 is TGTGCCAGCACTTTAAGCATTCGGACCGGCAACACCATATATTTT. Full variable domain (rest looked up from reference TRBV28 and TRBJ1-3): DVKVTQSSRYLVKRTGEKVFLECVQDMDHENMFWYRQDPGLGLRLIYFSYDVKMKEKGDIPEGYSVSREKKERFSLILESASTNQTSMYLCASTLSIRTGNTIYFGEGSWLTVV.

CDR3 residues: CASSFYGGSSYEQYF. Here the CDR3 DNA reads TGCGCCAGCAGCTTCTACGGCGGGAGCTCCTACGAGCAGTACTTC. The chain couples TRBV5-1 to TRBJ2-7, with 7 bases matching TRBD2. Germline CDR1 reads SGHRS; CDR2 reads YFSETQ. The CDR3 extends over 15 amino acids. Losses at the gene ends were 2 bases for V and 0 bases for J; bases not matched to a gene: 5.

The CDR3 sequence is CASSFMGGSSGANVLTF. The CDR3 bases are TGTGCCAGCAGCTTTATGGGCGGCAGCTCTGGGGCCAACGTCCTGACTTTC. J is TRBJ2-6 and V is TRBV5-5; D not resolved. The CDR3 is made up of 17 amino acids. Germline assignment: CDR1 SGHKS and CDR2 YYEKEE (reference sequence). With 2 bases removed from V and 0 bases from J, the gap between germline ends came to 12 bases.

The CDR3 sequence: CASSLVLTGGAYNEQFF. The DNA of the CDR3 is TGCGCCAGCAGCTTGGTATTGACGGGGGGCGCCTACAATGAGCAGTTCTTC. V and J are TRBV5-1 and TRBJ2-1; D possibly corresponds to TRBD2 (7 bases). The V gene's germline CDR1 is SGHRS and CDR2 YFSETQ. V was shortened by 0 bases and J by 2 bases, with 15 bases between the two germline ends. The CDR3 consists of 17 residues.

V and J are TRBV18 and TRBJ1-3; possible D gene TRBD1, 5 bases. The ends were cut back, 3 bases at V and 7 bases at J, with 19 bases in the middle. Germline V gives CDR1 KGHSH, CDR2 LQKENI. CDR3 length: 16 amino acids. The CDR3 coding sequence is TGTGCCAGCTCACCCGCGCCGGGGGGGTCGGTGAACACCATATATTTT. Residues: CASSPAPGGSVNTIYF. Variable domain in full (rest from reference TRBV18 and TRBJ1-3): NAGVMQNPRHLVRRRGQEARLRCSPMKGHSHVYWYRQLPEEGLKFMVYLQKENIIDESGMPKERFSAEFPKEGPSILRIQQVVRGDSAAYFCASSPAPGGSVNTIYFGEGSWLTVV.

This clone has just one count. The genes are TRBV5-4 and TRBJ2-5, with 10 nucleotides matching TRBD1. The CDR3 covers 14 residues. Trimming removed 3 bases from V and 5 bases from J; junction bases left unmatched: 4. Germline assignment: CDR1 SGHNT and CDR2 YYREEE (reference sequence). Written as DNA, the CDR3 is TGTGCCAGCAGCTCGACAGGGGGCGTCGAGACCCAGTACTTC. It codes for CASSSTGGVETQYF.

The CDR3 protein is CASNPGQGAGGELFF. The CDR3 DNA reads TGCGCCAGCAACCCCGGACAGGGGGCAGGAGGGGAGCTGTTTTTT. The chain carries TRBV5-1 and TRBJ2-2; 11 bases align to TRBD1. The CDR3 runs to 15 residues. J gave up 8 bases and V 6 bases, and 9 bases lay outside the gene matches. Germline loops: CDR1 SGHRS, CDR2 YFSETQ.

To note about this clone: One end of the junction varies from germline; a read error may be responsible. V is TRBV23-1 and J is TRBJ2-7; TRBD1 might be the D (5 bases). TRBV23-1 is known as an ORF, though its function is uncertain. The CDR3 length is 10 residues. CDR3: CASGWQGKSF. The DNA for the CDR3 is TGCGCCAGCGGCTGGCAGGGAAAGTCTTTC.

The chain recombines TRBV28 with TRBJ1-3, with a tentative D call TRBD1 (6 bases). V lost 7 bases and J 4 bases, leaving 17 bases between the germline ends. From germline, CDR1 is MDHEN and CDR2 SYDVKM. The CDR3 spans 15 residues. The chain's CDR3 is CASTVRGAQGNTIYF. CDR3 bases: TGTGCCAGCACTGTGAGGGGGGCCCAGGGAAACACCATATATTTT.

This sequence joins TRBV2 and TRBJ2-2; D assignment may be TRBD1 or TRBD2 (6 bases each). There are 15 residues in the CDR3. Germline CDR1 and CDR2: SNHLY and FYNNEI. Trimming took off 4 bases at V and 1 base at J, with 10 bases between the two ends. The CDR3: CASSAQGLNTGELFF. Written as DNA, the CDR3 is TGTGCCAGCAGTGCACAGGGACTGAACACCGGGGAGCTGTTTTTT.

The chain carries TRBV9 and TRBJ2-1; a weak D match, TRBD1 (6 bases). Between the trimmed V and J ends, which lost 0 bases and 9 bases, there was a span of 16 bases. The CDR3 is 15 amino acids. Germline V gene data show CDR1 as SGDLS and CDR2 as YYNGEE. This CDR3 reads CASSVGAGAQSEQFF. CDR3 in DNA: TGTGCCAGCAGCGTAGGCGCAGGGGCGCAGTCTGAGCAGTTCTTC.

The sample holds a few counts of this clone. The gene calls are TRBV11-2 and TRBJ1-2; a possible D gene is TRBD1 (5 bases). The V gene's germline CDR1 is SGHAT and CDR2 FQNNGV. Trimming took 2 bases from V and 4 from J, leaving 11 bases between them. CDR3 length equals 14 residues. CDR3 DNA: TGTGCCAGCAGCTTAAAAGGGGCTGGCTATGGCTACACCTTC. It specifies CASSLKGAGYGYTF.

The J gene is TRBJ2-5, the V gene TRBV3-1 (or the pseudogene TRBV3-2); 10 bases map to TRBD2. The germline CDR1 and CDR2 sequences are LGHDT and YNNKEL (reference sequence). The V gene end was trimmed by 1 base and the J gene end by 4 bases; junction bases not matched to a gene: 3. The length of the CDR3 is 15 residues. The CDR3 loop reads CASSQGERGGETQYF. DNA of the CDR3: TGTGCCAGCAGCCAAGGAGAGCGGGGGGGAGAGACCCAGTACTTC.

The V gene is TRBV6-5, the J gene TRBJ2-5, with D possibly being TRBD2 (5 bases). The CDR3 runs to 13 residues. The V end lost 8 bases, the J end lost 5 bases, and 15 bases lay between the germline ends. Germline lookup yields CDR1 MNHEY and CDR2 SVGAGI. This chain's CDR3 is CASPGGRRETQYF. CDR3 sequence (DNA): TGTGCCAGCCCCGGTGGGAGACGGGAGACCCAGTACTTC.